The 17 T cell receptor beta chains below come from one sample, sequenced in a study of T-cell memory formation after mild COVID-19. In TCRdb, the 5' RACE reads were re-called with MiXCR into one record per CDR3 protein. Found here are fewer than 350,000 distinct CDR3 sequences, roughly 8.2% of them singletons; the top ten hold around a fifth. Sequencing input: PBMCs or a T cell subset sorted from them (not recorded which). The receptors derive from a man aged 18 to 30 who had mild COVID-19 (a few samples of this study predate the infection). Cell type and time point are not known.

This clonotype was seen a few times. The CDR3 DNA sequence: TGCAGTGCTAGAGATATCGGGATTTCTACCAGATACAATGAGCAGTTCTTC. Translated, it gives CSARDIGISTRYNEQFF. The chain combines TRBV20-1 with TRBJ2-1, with D perhaps matching TRBD2 (5 bases). The V end lost 0 bases, the J end lost 4 bases, and 19 bases lay between the germline ends. This CDR3 is 17 amino acids long. Germline CDR1 reads DFQATT; CDR2 reads SNEGSKA (reference sequence).

This clonotype was recorded at least ten times. V is TRBV20-1 and J is TRBJ2-7; TRBD1 is a possible D gene (5 bases). Germline-derived CDR1 and CDR2 are DFQATT and SNEGSKA (reference sequence). The CDR3 extends over 14 amino acids. V was cut by 4 bases and J by 2 bases, with 15 bases left in between. CDR3 DNA sequence: TGCAGTGCTAAGGGGCACGACAGTACCTACGAGCAGTACGTC. Translated: CSAKGHDSTYEQYV.

This clonotype was detected many times. The chain uses TRBV5-4 and TRBJ1-4; TRBD1 is a possible D gene (5 bases). V lost 3 bases and J 5 bases, leaving 14 bases between the germline ends. In germline, CDR1 is SGHNT, CDR2 YYREEE (reference sequence). This CDR3 has 15 residues. CDR3 nucleotide sequence: TGTGCCAGCAGCTCCCGGAGTAGGGGAAATGAAAAACTGTTTTTT. It encodes CASSSRSRGNEKLFF.

The V call is TRBV7-2, the J call TRBJ2-5; 11 bases are shared with TRBD1. The CDR3 extends over 17 amino acids. Germline loops: CDR1 SGHTA, CDR2 FQGNSA. V was pared by 3 bases and J by 4 bases, with 10 bases of the junction left unmatched. CDR3 protein: CASSFNSGQGGRETQYF. The CDR3 DNA is TGTGCCAGCAGCTTTAATTCGGGACAGGGGGGTAGAGAGACCCAGTACTTC.

This clonotype appeared a few times. V and J are TRBV12-3 or TRBV12-4 and TRBJ1-6; unclear D gene. The V and J ends lost 5 bases and 9 bases respectively, with 8 bases between them. The CDR3 has 12 amino acids. CDR3 residues: CASSSLSSPLHF. For the CDR3, the DNA is TGTGCCAGCAGTAGTCTCAGTTCACCCCTCCACTTT.

The V gene is TRBV12-3 or TRBV12-4, the J gene TRBJ2-3; perhaps D is TRBD1 or TRBD2 (5 bases each). The CDR3 has 13 amino acids. V shed 8 bases and J shed 3 bases, with 12 bases lying between them. CDR3 in amino acids: CASHLWGTDTQYF. The CDR3 DNA sequence: TGTGCCAGCCACCTCTGGGGGACAGATACGCAGTATTTT.

The chain carries TRBV28 and TRBJ2-3; no clear D gene. Trimming pared 5 bases from V and 2 bases from J, leaving 17 bases between. Germline CDR1 is MDHEN and CDR2 is SYDVKM. The CDR3 contains 16 residues. The CDR3, as DNA: TGTGCCAGCAGTCCCGGCATGGGCGGCAACACAGATACGCAGTATTTT. Protein sequence: CASSPGMGGNTDTQYF.

This chain's CDR3 is CASSQGGRNTGELFF. CDR3 nucleotide sequence: TGCGCCAGCAGCCAAGGGGGGAGAAACACCGGGGAGCTGTTTTTT. This sequence joins TRBV4-3 and TRBJ2-2; the D call may be TRBD1 or TRBD2 (5 bases each). The CDR3 runs 15 residues. The V gene's germline CDR1 is LGHNA and CDR2 YSLEER. V was shortened by 1 base and J by 2 bases, with 8 bases between the two germline ends.

This clonotype occurred many times. The chain combines TRBV29-1 with TRBJ2-5, with D possibly TRBD1 on 5 matching bases. The CDR3 spans 11 residues. V shed 7 bases and J shed 4 bases, with 10 bases lying between them. Germline CDR1 SQVTM, CDR2 ANQGSEA. The CDR3 here is CSASRGETQYF. CDR3 DNA: TGCAGCGCTTCTAGGGGAGAGACCCAGTACTTC.

Only a few counts were recorded for this clonotype. The J gene is TRBJ2-2, the V gene TRBV7-3; 7 bases agree with TRBD1. Germline V gene data show CDR1 as SGHTA and CDR2 as FQGTGA. The V gene end was trimmed by 5 bases and the J gene end by 5 bases; junction bases not matched to a gene: 14. This CDR3 contains 17 residues. The chain's CDR3 is CASSPSFGQALTGELFF. The CDR3, as DNA: TGTGCCAGCAGCCCCTCTTTCGGACAGGCCTTGACCGGGGAGCTGTTTTTT.

This clonotype occurred many times. As DNA, the CDR3 is TGTGCCACTTACAGGGCTCCCCCTGGAAACACCATATATTTT. This codes for CATYRAPPGNTIYF. This chain connects TRBV28 to TRBJ1-3; the D gene is possibly TRBD1 (6 bases). The CDR3 is 14 amino acids. Trimming pared 10 bases from V and 2 bases from J, leaving 15 bases between. The germline V gene encodes CDR1 MDHEN and CDR2 SYDVKM.

This clonotype was seen more than once but under ten times. The chain couples TRBV29-1 to TRBJ2-7; D call uncertain. Trimming took off 3 bases at V and 0 bases at J, with 9 bases between the two ends. This CDR3 spans 13 amino acids. Germline lookup yields CDR1 SQVTM and CDR2 ANQGSEA. CDR3 DNA: TGCAGCGTTGAGAGTACAACCTCCTACGAGCAGTACTTC. This encodes CSVESTTSYEQYF.

This chain connects TRBV27 to TRBJ2-1; 9 nucleotides agree with TRBD2. This CDR3 has 15 amino acids. V gave up 6 bases and J gave up 9 bases; unmatched junction bases: 12. Germline V gene data show CDR1 as MNHEY and CDR2 as SMNVEV (reference sequence). The DNA for the CDR3 is TGTGCCAGCAGCCTTTGGGGACTAGCTATCAGTGAGCAGTTCTTC. Protein sequence: CASSLWGLAISEQFF.

This clonotype showed up just a few times. V gene TRBV23-1 combines with J gene TRBJ2-5; tentatively, D is TRBD2 (5 bases). TRBV23-1 counts as an open reading frame of uncertain function. This CDR3 contains 15 residues. V was pared by 0 bases and J by 4 bases, with 12 bases between. CDR3 protein: CASSQSERELETQYF. CDR3 DNA: TGCGCCAGCAGTCAATCGGAAAGGGAGTTAGAGACCCAGTACTTC.

The gene calls are TRBV29-1 and TRBJ1-4; maybe TRBD1 (6 bases). V was trimmed by 1 base and J by 8 bases, leaving 17 bases between them. The germline V gene encodes CDR1 SQVTM and CDR2 ANQGSEA. The CDR3 is made up of 15 amino acids. The CDR3 loop reads CSVEGVGGAGEKLFF. In DNA, the CDR3 is TGCAGCGTTGAAGGTGTTGGGGGGGCTGGGGAAAAACTGTTTTTT.

This clonotype has a count of ten or more. V is TRBV11-3 and J is TRBJ2-3; D is perhaps TRBD1 (6 bases). Trimming stripped 3 bases from V and 6 bases from J, with 10 bases between. This CDR3 has 13 amino acids. The germline V gene has CDR1 SGHNT and CDR2 YENEEA. Written as DNA, the CDR3 is TGTGCCAGCAGCTTCGACACAGGGGATACGCAGTATTTT. It encodes CASSFDTGDTQYF.

The chain has TRBV12-3 or TRBV12-4 and TRBJ2-3; 9 bases map to TRBD1. V gave up 5 bases and J gave up 4 bases; unmatched junction bases: 10. This CDR3 spans 16 amino acids. The CDR3 DNA sequence: TGTGCCAGCAGTCCCGGCGGGGGACAGGGCCCAGATACGCAGTATTTT. This translates into CASSPGGGQGPDTQYF.